The clone carrying this TCR beta chain was seen at least ten times. Antigen specificity is unknown. Patients selected for sequencing had displayed CD8+CD57+ cell expansion by flow cytometry. Sampling of blood occurred while the patients had still received no therapy. This CDR3 region has 13 residues. Trimming left V 1 base short and J 11 bases short, with 14 bases between. This sample was taken from a study of CD8+CD57+ T cells in acquired aplastic anemia. Study-level points and caveats: No significant difference in CD8+ Simpson's diversity was found between patients and controls.

TCR beta VDJ and CDR3 profiles were obtained from a genomic DNA template. TCRdb ran MiXCR on the reads and lists one entry per CDR3 protein. The table includes around 170,000 distinct CDR3 sequences, around 45% detected once. The sample comprised sorted CD4+, CD8+, or CD8+CD57+ T cells (not recorded which) from PBMCs. The receptor's source is a human donor with aplastic anemia. The genes are TRBV12-3 or TRBV12-4 and TRBJ1-1; the D is unclear. CDR3 region: CASSLDVGSSAFF. The CDR3 bases are TGTGCCAGCAGTTTAGACGTGGGCTCTTCGGCTTTCTTT.